The 31 T cell receptor beta chains reported below all come from one sample, sequenced in a study of blood T cells in healthy people across ages. Through a sample-barcoded 5' primer and a J-beta primer mix, a second PCR was run for about 6 to 11 cycles. TCRdb recomputed calls from the 5' RACE reads with MiXCR, one row per CDR3 protein. The profile covers 750,000 to 950,000 distinct CDR3 sequences, with roughly 50% appearing a single time and under 50% taken by the ten largest. Material for sequencing was blood. The source is an elderly man in good health.

A few counts support this clonotype. The chain couples TRBV29-1 to TRBJ1-1; 8 bases map to TRBD1. V lost 5 bases to trimming and J lost 5 bases; unmatched junction nucleotides: 7. This CDR3 comprises 13 residues. CDR1 SQVTM and CDR2 ANQGSEA come from the germline V gene. This chain's CDR3 is CSVSRGLGTEAFF. CDR3 coding DNA: TGCAGCGTTTCCAGGGGGCTGGGGACTGAAGCTTTCTTT.

The chain joins TRBV29-1 to TRBJ1-2; D unclear. The CDR3 has 12 amino acids. The germline CDR1 and CDR2 sequences are SQVTM and ANQGSEA. The ends were cut back, 5 bases at V and 8 bases at J, with 15 bases in the middle. CDR3: CSVQVGGSGYTF. CDR3 coding DNA: TGCAGCGTTCAAGTTGGTGGCTCGGGCTACACCTTC.

Comment on this clonotype: At one end, the junction sequence differs from germline, possibly due to a read error. DNA of the CDR3: TGTGCCAGTAGCGTAGTAGGGGGCGGCAAGTATGAGCAGTTCTTC. It is translated as CASSVVGGGKYEQFF. The V and J genes are TRBV9 and TRBJ2-1; 7 bases fit TRBD1. CDR1 and CDR2 (germline): SGDLS, YYNGEE. This CDR3 region has 15 residues.

The rearrangement uses TRBV2 and TRBJ1-2; 7 positions match TRBD1. Germline lookup yields CDR1 SNHLY and CDR2 FYNNEI. The CDR3 consists of 16 residues. The J segment lost 0 bases and the V segment lost 7 bases, leaving 11 bases of the junction unmatched. The CDR3 DNA reads TGTGCCAGCACTCCGAAAGGGGGCAGAACTAACTATGGCTACACCTTC. It translates to CASTPKGGRTNYGYTF.

The V call is TRBV2, the J call TRBJ2-1; D is perhaps TRBD2 (6 bases). The V and J ends lost 0 bases and 9 bases respectively, with 12 bases between them. The CDR3 loop spans 14 amino acids. Germline V gives CDR1 SNHLY, CDR2 FYNNEI. Here the CDR3 reads CASSEALQRAEQFF. The CDR3 region has the DNA TGTGCCAGCAGTGAAGCGCTCCAGCGGGCTGAGCAGTTCTTC.

This clonotype was recorded once. The chain carries TRBV3-1 and TRBJ2-5, with a possible D match to TRBD2 (7 bases). The CDR3 has 16 residues. The germline CDR1 and CDR2 sequences are LGHDT and YNNKEL (reference sequence). V was pared by 0 bases and J by 4 bases, with 15 bases between. CDR3 DNA sequence: TGTGCCAGCAGCCAAGAAGGTCGGGGGGCAGTAGAGACCCAGTACTTC. Its translation is CASSQEGRGAVETQYF.

This clonotype was found once. The rearrangement joins TRBV7-9 to TRBJ2-3; maybe TRBD1 (5 bases). V lost 0 bases and J lost 6, with 10 bases in between. CDR3 length equals 14 residues. Per germline, CDR1 SEHNR and CDR2 FQNEAQ (reference sequence). The CDR3 loop reads CASSLAQKGDTQYF. For the CDR3, the DNA is TGTGCCAGCAGCTTAGCCCAGAAGGGGGATACGCAGTATTTT. Drawing the rest from reference TRBV7-9 and TRBJ2-3, the complete variable domain is DTGVSQNPRHKITKRGQNVTFRCDPISEHNRLYWYRQTLGQGPEFLTYFQNEAQLEKSRLLSDRFSAERPKGSFSTLEIQRTEQGDSAMYLCASSLAQKGDTQYFGPGTRLTVL.

The gene calls are TRBV6-6 and TRBJ1-1, with D unresolved. V was trimmed by 4 bases and J by 7 bases, leaving 10 bases between them. CDR1 is MNHNY and CDR2 is SVGAGI in the germline V gene (reference sequence). CDR3 size: 12 residues. CDR3 in amino acids: CASSSARDEAFF. The DNA for the CDR3 is TGTGCCAGCAGTTCCGCGAGGGATGAAGCTTTCTTT.

The sample holds a few counts of this clonotype. This rearrangement joins TRBV20-1 to TRBJ2-7; tentative D call: TRBD1 (6 bases). The V end was cut by 1 base, the J end by 4 bases, with 17 bases between. The germline gives CDR1 DFQATT, CDR2 SNEGSKA (reference sequence). The CDR3 is 15 amino acids. CDR3 DNA sequence: TGCAGTGCTAGAGTGCCGGACAGACTGGGGTACGAGCAGTACTTC. This gives the protein CSARVPDRLGYEQYF.

This rearrangement joins TRBV29-1 to TRBJ2-3; D is ambiguous. V lost 4 bases to trimming and J lost 1 base, with 12 bases between them. The CDR3 is 14 residues long. Germline V gene sequence: CDR1 SQVTM, CDR2 ANQGSEA. CDR3 in DNA: TGCAGCGTTGTTCTCGGCGCTCGCACAGATACGCAGTATTTT. Protein sequence: CSVVLGARTDTQYF.

The chain recombines TRBV6-2 or TRBV6-3 with TRBJ2-5, with D unclear. The assigned J gene may be wrong: the sequence end matches TRBJ2-7 better. The CDR3 covers 14 residues. Germline CDR1 reads MNHEY; CDR2 reads SVGEGT. Here the CDR3 DNA reads TGTGCCAGCAGTTTAATACAGAACAGCTACGAGCAGTACTTC. Its protein product is CASSLIQNSYEQYF.

The chain uses TRBV3-1 and TRBJ2-1; D call uncertain. The CDR3 loop spans 13 amino acids. The V gene's germline CDR1 is LGHDT and CDR2 YNNKEL (reference sequence). Between the trimmed V and J ends, which lost 0 bases and 10 bases, there was a span of 10 bases. The CDR3 spells CASSQDGQNEQFF. The CDR3 DNA reads TGTGCCAGCAGCCAAGATGGGCAGAACGAGCAGTTCTTC.

This clonotype has more than one count but fewer than ten. V is TRBV10-3 and J is TRBJ1-2, with 7 bases matching TRBD1. The germline V gene encodes CDR1 ENHRY and CDR2 SYGVKD. The CDR3 has 13 residues. The trim removed 10 bases at V and 0 bases at J, leaving 5 bases unmatched. The CDR3 nucleotides are TGTGCCACGTACAGGGGAGCTAACTATGGCTACACCTTC. Translation gives CATYRGANYGYTF.

The chain joins TRBV12-3 or TRBV12-4 to TRBJ2-1; D not certain. With 0 bases removed from V and 6 bases from J, the gap between germline ends came to 12 bases. This CDR3 has 15 residues. For the CDR3, the DNA is TGTGCCAGCAGTTTAGCGCAAGGCGAGCGCAATGAGCAGTTCTTC. It encodes CASSLAQGERNEQFF.

V is TRBV28 and J is TRBJ2-1; D is ambiguous. The CDR3 is 16 residues long. Trimming left V 3 bases short and J 9 bases short, with 21 bases between. Germline-derived CDR1 and CDR2 are MDHEN and SYDVKM. The CDR3 region has the DNA TGTGCCAGCAGTTTTCGTGTGGGGTTTGGGAACGGTGAGCAGTTCTTC. This gives the protein CASSFRVGFGNGEQFF.

The sample holds a few counts of this clonotype. The chain recombines TRBV29-1 with TRBJ2-7, with D perhaps assigned TRBD1 or TRBD2 (5 bases each). The CDR3 loop spans 14 amino acids. V was clipped by 6 bases and J by 6 bases, with 21 bases between them. Germline V gene data show CDR1 as SQVTM and CDR2 as ANQGSEA. The chain's CDR3 is CSVPRTRGGGEQYF. The CDR3 DNA reads as TGCAGCGTGCCCCGGACTCGTGGGGGTGGCGAGCAGTACTTC.

The DNA for the CDR3 is TGTGCCAGCAGTTTAGAGGCAGGGGGCAAGCCCCAGCATTTT. Amino acids: CASSLEAGGKPQHF. The chain joins TRBV12-3 or TRBV12-4 to TRBJ1-5, with 8 bases matching TRBD1. This CDR3 region has 14 residues. Unmatched junction bases numbered 4, after V lost 1 base and J lost 8 bases.

A few counts support this clonotype. V is TRBV18 and J is TRBJ1-4; D is possibly TRBD1 (6 bases). This CDR3 is built from 16 residues. Deletions cut 6 bases from V and 6 bases from J, with 20 bases between. Germline CDR1 KGHSH, CDR2 LQKENI. DNA of the CDR3: TGTGCCAGCTCGCGCGGGTGGCAGGGGATAGATGAAAAACTGTTTTTT. Translating it yields CASSRGWQGIDEKLFF.

This chain connects TRBV2 to TRBJ2-7; 8 bases match TRBD1. This CDR3 is built from 14 residues. V dropped 7 bases and J dropped 3; count of bases not matched to a gene: 8. Germline V gives CDR1 SNHLY, CDR2 FYNNEI. The CDR3 reads CASTGQGLLYEQYF. CDR3 coding DNA: TGTGCCAGCACCGGACAGGGATTACTCTACGAGCAGTACTTC.

This clonotype was seen a handful of times. The rearrangement links TRBV9 to TRBJ2-1, with a tentative D call TRBD2 (5 bases). V was pared by 4 bases and J by 4 bases, with 15 bases between. This CDR3 is 15 amino acids long. Germline lookup yields CDR1 SGDLS and CDR2 YYNGEE. DNA of the CDR3: TGTGCCAGCAGCTCCGGCGGTTGGGAGTACAATGAGCAGTTCTTC. Protein sequence: CASSSGGWEYNEQFF.

The rearrangement links TRBV29-1 to TRBJ2-7, with D maybe TRBD1 (6 bases). CDR1 is SQVTM and CDR2 is ANQGSEA in the germline V gene. This CDR3 is 13 amino acids long. The V end lost 2 bases, the J end lost 2 bases, and 10 bases lay between the germline ends. The CDR3 loop is CSVEQGTPYEQYF. The CDR3 DNA reads as TGCAGCGTTGAACAGGGGACCCCCTACGAGCAGTACTTC.

The gene calls are TRBV7-2 and TRBJ2-5; D possibly corresponds to TRBD2 (5 bases). The CDR3 sequence is 13 residues long. CDR1 SGHTA and CDR2 FQGNSA come from the germline V gene. V lost 4 bases to trimming and J lost 5 bases, with 11 bases between them. CDR3 DNA sequence: TGTGCCAGCAGCTCCCCGGGGTTGGAGACCCAGTACTTC. It encodes CASSSPGLETQYF.

The chain is built from TRBV24-1 and TRBJ1-1; D may be TRBD1 (5 bases). V shed 7 bases and J shed 1 base, with 12 bases lying between them. The germline gives CDR1 KGHDR, CDR2 SFDVKD. This CDR3 comprises 14 residues. DNA for the CDR3: TGTGCCACCAGAATGGGACGACGGAACACTGAAGCTTTCTTT. Translated: CATRMGRRNTEAFF.

V and J are TRBV9 and TRBJ2-7, with 11 bases identical to TRBD1. Trimming removed 3 bases from V and 5 bases from J; junction bases left unmatched: 7. The CDR3 covers 15 residues. Germline V lookup: CDR1 SGDLS, CDR2 YYNGEE. In DNA, the CDR3 is TGTGCCAGCAGCGAGGGAGGGACAGGGGGTAACGAGCAGTACTTC. It specifies CASSEGGTGGNEQYF.

V usage is TRBV20-1 and J usage is TRBJ2-5, with 8 bases fitting TRBD1. V lost 5 bases to trimming and J lost 11 bases; unmatched junction nucleotides: 22. The CDR3 extends over 16 amino acids. Germline V CDR1 and CDR2: DFQATT, SNEGSKA (reference sequence). DNA for the CDR3: TGCAGTGCTCCCAGGAAAAACCAGGACAGGGTTAATGAGCAGTACTTC. It encodes CSAPRKNQDRVNEQYF.

This clonotype occurred a few times. V is TRBV5-1 and J is TRBJ2-7, with TRBD2 matching 10 bases. The CDR3 covers 15 residues. Trimming at V came to 2 bases and at J to 7 bases, leaving 9 bases not matched to a gene. In germline, CDR1 is SGHRS, CDR2 YFSETQ. CDR3 region: CASSFLAGAEGEQYF. DNA of the CDR3: TGCGCCAGCAGCTTTCTAGCGGGAGCGGAAGGGGAGCAGTACTTC.

The rearrangement links TRBV4-1 to TRBJ1-2, with D perhaps matching TRBD1 (5 bases). This CDR3 region has 13 residues. V dropped 3 bases and J dropped 8 bases, with 13 bases sitting between them. Germline V gives CDR1 MGHRA, CDR2 YSYEKL. CDR3 in DNA: TGCGCCAGCAGCCACCCAGCAGGGAACGGCTACACCTTC. This translates into CASSHPAGNGYTF.

The V and J genes are TRBV29-1 and TRBJ1-5; no definite D call. V was clipped by 4 bases and J by 4 bases, with 8 bases between them. The CDR3 runs 12 residues. Germline values: CDR1 SQVTM, CDR2 ANQGSEA. CDR3 bases: TGCAGCGTTGCGGACGGGAATCAGCCCCAGCATTTT. It codes for CSVADGNQPQHF. The full variable domain, with the rest looked up from reference TRBV29-1 and TRBJ1-5, is SAVISQKPSRDICQRGTSLTIQCQVDSQVTMMFWYRQQPGQSLTLIATANQGSEATYESGFVIDKFPISRPNLTFSTLTVSNMSPEDSSIYLCSVADGNQPQHFGDGTRLSIL.

The chain has TRBV29-1 and TRBJ2-5; 8 bases line up with TRBD2. Trimming at V came to 5 bases and at J to 5 bases, leaving 7 bases not matched to a gene. Germline V gene data show CDR1 as SQVTM and CDR2 as ANQGSEA. The CDR3 runs 13 residues. The CDR3 sequence: CSVQAGASETQYF. The CDR3 nucleotides are TGCAGCGTTCAAGCGGGAGCAAGCGAGACCCAGTACTTC.

This clonotype was seen a handful of times. The chain couples TRBV7-2 to TRBJ2-1; TRBD2 aligns across 7 bases. Germline trimming cut 5 bases from V and 8 bases from J; bases unmatched to any gene: 18. The CDR3 loop spans 17 amino acids. Germline V CDR1 and CDR2: SGHTA, FQGNSA. The CDR3: CASSDRVGGRAMDEQFF. CDR3 in DNA: TGTGCCAGCAGCGATCGCGTTGGGGGGAGGGCCATGGATGAGCAGTTCTTC.

This clonotype was observed once. This chain links TRBV15 with TRBJ2-7, with 7 bases matching TRBD1. CDR1 and CDR2 (germline): LNHNV, YYDKDF (reference sequence). With V trimmed by 0 bases and J by 0 bases, 14 bases remained unmatched. The CDR3 consists of 19 residues. The CDR3 sequence: CATSRDRVPGTDSSYEQYF. The CDR3 nucleotides are TGTGCCACCAGCAGAGATCGGGTTCCGGGGACAGATAGCTCCTACGAGCAGTACTTC.